The 20 T cell receptor beta chains below were found in one sample sequenced in a study of T-cell memory formation after mild COVID-19. TCRdb re-called the 5' RACE reads with MiXCR, one entry per CDR3 protein. The sample lists approximately 260,000 distinct CDR3 sequences, 15% to 20% occurring once. The sample was PBMCs or a T cell subset sorted from them (not recorded which). These receptors all stem from a young man who had mild COVID-19 (a few samples of this study predate the infection). Cell type and time point are not known.

There are a few counts of this clonotype. This chain links TRBV28 with TRBJ1-5; D is unclear. V was cut by 6 bases and J by 9 bases, with 9 bases left in between. CDR1 and CDR2 (germline): MDHEN, SYDVKM. The CDR3 has 11 residues. The CDR3 nucleotides are TGTGCCAGCAGCCTCGGGCGGCCCCAGCATTTT. Amino acid sequence: CASSLGRPQHF.

This clonotype has only a few counts. The V call is TRBV5-5, the J call TRBJ1-1, with D possibly TRBD1 on 5 matching bases. The CDR3 length is 14 residues. Germline CDR1 SGHKS, CDR2 YYEKEE (reference sequence). V was pared by 3 bases and J by 4 bases, with 13 bases between. The CDR3 sequence is CASSWQGDGTEAFF. The CDR3 nucleotides read TGTGCCAGCAGCTGGCAGGGAGATGGCACTGAAGCTTTCTTT. Together with reference TRBV5-5 and TRBJ1-1, the CDR3 gives the full variable domain: DAGVTQSPTHLIKTRGQQVTLRCSPISGHKSVSWYQQVLGQGPQFIFQYYEKEERGRGNFPDRFSARQFPNYSSELNVNALLLGDSALYLCASSWQGDGTEAFFGQGTRLTVV.

This clonotype has a handful of counts. This chain connects TRBV6-5 to TRBJ1-2; 8 bases are a match to TRBD1. J was trimmed by 4 bases and V by 6 bases; bases with no gene match: 7. Germline V lookup: CDR1 MNHEY, CDR2 SVGAGI. The CDR3 contains 14 residues. The DNA of the CDR3 is TGTGCCAGCAGCCAGGACAGGGCTCGCTATGGCTACACCTTC. Amino acids: CASSQDRARYGYTF.

The chain is built from TRBV20-1 and TRBJ2-7, with a tentative D call TRBD2 (5 bases). Germline assignment: CDR1 DFQATT and CDR2 SNEGSKA (reference sequence). Trimming took 3 bases from V and 0 from J, leaving 12 bases between them. The CDR3 sequence is 14 residues long. CDR3 sequence reads: CSARASWDSYEQYF. The CDR3 DNA follows: TGCAGTGCTAGGGCTAGCTGGGACTCCTACGAGCAGTACTTC.

This clonotype has a handful of counts. The chain couples TRBV5-1 to TRBJ1-6; TRBD1 is a possible D gene (6 bases). Germline-derived CDR1 and CDR2 are SGHRS and YFSETQ. The CDR3 consists of 14 residues. V was shortened by 0 bases and J by 14 bases, with 15 bases between the two germline ends. The CDR3 nucleotides read TGCGCCAGCAGCTTGGCGGCAGGGGAGGCGACCCTCCACTTT. Translated: CASSLAAGEATLHF.

The chain is built from TRBV10-3 and TRBJ2-1; D remains unclear. Deletions cut 2 bases from V and 4 bases from J, with 18 bases between. This CDR3 has 17 amino acids. Germline V lookup: CDR1 ENHRY, CDR2 SYGVKD. The CDR3 bases are TGTGCCATCAGTGAGACCCTCCCCGCCACCCAGTACAATGAGCAGTTCTTC. Translated: CAISETLPATQYNEQFF.

This clonotype was seen only a few times. The chain couples TRBV18 to TRBJ2-3, with TRBD2 matching over 8 bases. Trimming took 2 bases from V and 2 from J; bases not matched to a gene: 3. This CDR3 spans 15 amino acids. Germline CDR1 reads KGHSH; CDR2 reads LQKENI. Here the CDR3 DNA reads TGTGCCAGCTCACCAACAGCGGGGGACACAGATACGCAGTATTTT. Protein product: CASSPTAGDTDTQYF.

This clonotype was seen a handful of times. The chain links TRBV29-1 to TRBJ2-3; D is ambiguous. In germline, CDR1 is SQVTM, CDR2 ANQGSEA. This CDR3 is 14 amino acids long. V was pared by 3 bases and J by 4 bases, with 14 bases between. In DNA, the CDR3 is TGCAGCGTTGATTTCAGCCTATTACCAGATACGCAGTATTTT. Protein sequence: CSVDFSLLPDTQYF.

For the CDR3, the DNA is TGTGCCACCAGCCCCAGTAGCGGGGGTTACACAGATACGCAGTATTTT. This gives the protein CATSPSSGGYTDTQYF. This rearrangement joins TRBV24-1 to TRBJ2-3, with 9 positions matching TRBD2. The germline gives CDR1 KGHDR, CDR2 SFDVKD. V shed 7 bases, J shed 2 bases, and the junction held 9 bases outside the gene matches. The CDR3 spans 16 residues.

This clonotype occurred a few times. The chain recombines TRBV29-1 with TRBJ1-2, with D tentatively TRBD1 (6 bases). This CDR3 is 13 amino acids long. The V end was cut by 3 bases, the J end by 2 bases, with 10 bases between. Germline lookup yields CDR1 SQVTM and CDR2 ANQGSEA. The CDR3 sequence: CSVEPGQNYGYTF. The CDR3 DNA reads as TGCAGCGTTGAGCCAGGACAGAACTATGGCTACACCTTC.

The sample holds many counts of this clonotype. This chain joins TRBV2 and TRBJ2-7; 7 bases map to TRBD1. The V gene's germline CDR1 is SNHLY and CDR2 FYNNEI. V lost 2 bases and J lost 5; bases outside the gene matches: 9. The CDR3 contains 15 residues. The CDR3 here is CASSENIGTADEQYV. The CDR3 DNA reads as TGTGCCAGCAGTGAAAATATCGGGACAGCCGACGAGCAGTACGTC.

The chain links TRBV7-6 to TRBJ1-6, with D perhaps matching TRBD1 (6 bases). CDR3 size: 16 residues. V lost 1 base and J lost 9, with 16 bases in between. Germline CDR1 and CDR2: SGHVS and FNYEAQ. The CDR3 bases are TGTGCCAGCAGCTTAGTGGGCAGGGGAAGCAGTTCACCCCTCCACTTT. Its protein is CASSLVGRGSSSPLHF. Full variable domain (rest looked up from reference TRBV7-6 and TRBJ1-6): GAGVSQSPRYKVTKRGQDVALRCDPISGHVSLYWYRQALGQGPEFLTYFNYEAQQDKSGLPNDRFSAERPEGSISTLTIQRTEQRDSAMYRCASSLVGRGSSSPLHFGNGTRLTVT.

The chain uses TRBV10-3 and TRBJ1-2, with 7 nucleotides matching TRBD1. With V trimmed by 0 bases and J by 7 bases, 11 bases remained unmatched. Germline V CDR1 and CDR2: ENHRY, SYGVKD. This CDR3 contains 16 residues. The CDR3 DNA follows: TGTGCCATCAGTGAGTCCAACAAGTTTGGGACAGTTGGCTACACCTTC. Amino acids: CAISESNKFGTVGYTF.

This rearrangement joins TRBV12-5 to TRBJ1-2; weak D call: TRBD1 (5 bases). CDR1 is LGHNT, CDR2 FRNRAP, per germline. V gave up 6 bases and J gave up 6 bases, with 17 bases separating them. This CDR3 is 14 amino acids long. The CDR3 region has the DNA TGTGCTAGTGGCTATACAGGCGAAAAGGATGGCTACACCTTC. Protein: CASGYTGEKDGYTF.

This clonotype was seen more than once but under ten times. J is TRBJ2-5 and V is TRBV20-1; 9 bases fit TRBD2. The junction had 10 bases not matched to a gene; V was cut back by 3 bases and J by 5 bases. This CDR3 region has 15 residues. Germline loops: CDR1 DFQATT, CDR2 SNEGSKA (reference sequence). The CDR3, as DNA: TGCAGTGCTAGGGCTAGCGGGACCTGGGTGGAGACCCAGTACTTC. It is translated as CSARASGTWVETQYF.

The V gene is TRBV7-2, the J gene TRBJ1-1; 7 nucleotides match TRBD1. V was clipped by 10 bases and J by 5 bases; unmatched bases: 10. From germline, CDR1 is SGHTA and CDR2 FQGNSA. There are 13 residues in the CDR3. CDR3 sequence: CATSRQGGTEAFF. In DNA, the CDR3 is TGTGCCACCTCAAGACAGGGCGGGACTGAAGCTTTCTTT. Full variable domain (rest looked up from reference TRBV7-2 and TRBJ1-1): GAGVSQSPSNKVTEKGKDVELRCDPISGHTALYWYRQSLGQGLEFLIYFQGNSAPDKSGLPSDRFSAERTGGSVSTLTIQRTQQEDSAVYLCATSRQGGTEAFFGQGTRLTVV.

This chain uses TRBV4-3 with TRBJ1-6; TRBD1 matches at 10 bases. The V gene's germline CDR1 is LGHNA and CDR2 YSLEER. The CDR3 spans 15 residues. Losses at the gene ends were 6 bases for V and 7 bases for J; bases not matched to a gene: 6. The CDR3 protein is CASRSRDRGNSPLHF. CDR3 nucleotide sequence: TGCGCCAGCAGGTCCCGGGACAGGGGAAATTCACCCCTCCACTTT.

The rearrangement uses TRBV20-1 and TRBJ2-2; a weak D match, TRBD1 (6 bases). The CDR3 contains 15 residues. V was clipped by 6 bases and J by 0 bases, with 14 bases between them. The V gene's germline CDR1 is DFQATT and CDR2 SNEGSKA (reference sequence). CDR3 nucleotide sequence: TGCAGTGCCCGAAGACAGGCCTCGAACACCGGGGAGCTGTTTTTT. This sequence encodes CSARRQASNTGELFF.

The sample holds a few counts of this clonotype. V gene TRBV6-5 combines with J gene TRBJ2-3, with TRBD2 identical over 13 bases. The CDR3 spans 17 residues. CDR1 is MNHEY, CDR2 SVGAGI, per germline. V lost 5 bases and J lost 1; bases outside the gene matches: 6. The chain's CDR3 is CASSNTGTSGGTDTQYF. CDR3 nucleotide sequence: TGTGCCAGCAGTAACACCGGGACTAGCGGGGGCACAGATACGCAGTATTTT.

This clonotype showed up just a few times. The chain joins TRBV30 to TRBJ2-2; possible D gene TRBD2, 6 bases. The CDR3 has 14 amino acids. CDR1 is GTSNPN, CDR2 SVGIG, per germline (reference sequence). V lost 6 bases, J lost 1 base, and 12 bases lay in between. CDR3 coding DNA: TGTGCCTGTACGGGACTCGTGAACACCGGGGAGCTGTTTTTT. Amino acids: CACTGLVNTGELFF.